This T cell receptor (beta chain) was retrieved from a study of CD8+CD57+ T cells in acquired aplastic anemia. This clonotype was seen once. Its antigen remains unknown. Profiles of TCR beta VDJ and CDR3 were generated from a genomic DNA template. TCRdb processed the reads anew with MiXCR; each CDR3 protein has one entry. Seen here are roughly 81,000 distinct CDR3 sequences, approximately 45% observed once, and the top ten hold approximately 61%. Findings and caveats of the study: Shared by patients and controls, 25 to 30 CD8+ CDR3s were abundant in patients.

The CDR3 contains 15 residues. V dropped 0 bases and J dropped 4; count of bases not matched to a gene: 6. The germline V gene has CDR1 SGHVS and CDR2 FQNEAQ. The rearrangement links TRBV7-8 to TRBJ2-7, with 7 bases that match TRBD1. Sequenced sample: sorted CD4+, CD8+, or CD8+CD57+ T cells (not recorded which) from PBMCs. This clonotype originated in a human donor in good health, serving as a control. CDR3 amino acids: CASSLASGQIYEQYF. The CDR3 DNA is TGTGCCAGCAGCTTAGCTTCGGGACAGATTTACGAGCAGTACTTC.